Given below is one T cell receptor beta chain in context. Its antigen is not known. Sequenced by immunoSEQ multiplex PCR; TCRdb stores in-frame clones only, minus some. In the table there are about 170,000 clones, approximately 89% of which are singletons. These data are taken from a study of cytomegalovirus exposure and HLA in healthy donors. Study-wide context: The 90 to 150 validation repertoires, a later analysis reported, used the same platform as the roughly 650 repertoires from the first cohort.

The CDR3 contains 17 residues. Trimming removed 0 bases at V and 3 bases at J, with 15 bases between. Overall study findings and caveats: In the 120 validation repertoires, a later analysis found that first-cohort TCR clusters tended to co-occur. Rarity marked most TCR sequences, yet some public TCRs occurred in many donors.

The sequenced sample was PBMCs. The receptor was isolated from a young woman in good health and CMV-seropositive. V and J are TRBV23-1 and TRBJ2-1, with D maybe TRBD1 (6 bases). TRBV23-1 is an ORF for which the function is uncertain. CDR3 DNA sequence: TGCGCCAGCAGTCAATCTGGAAACAGGGTGGACTACAATGAGCAGTTCTTC. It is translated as CASSQSGNRVDYNEQFF.